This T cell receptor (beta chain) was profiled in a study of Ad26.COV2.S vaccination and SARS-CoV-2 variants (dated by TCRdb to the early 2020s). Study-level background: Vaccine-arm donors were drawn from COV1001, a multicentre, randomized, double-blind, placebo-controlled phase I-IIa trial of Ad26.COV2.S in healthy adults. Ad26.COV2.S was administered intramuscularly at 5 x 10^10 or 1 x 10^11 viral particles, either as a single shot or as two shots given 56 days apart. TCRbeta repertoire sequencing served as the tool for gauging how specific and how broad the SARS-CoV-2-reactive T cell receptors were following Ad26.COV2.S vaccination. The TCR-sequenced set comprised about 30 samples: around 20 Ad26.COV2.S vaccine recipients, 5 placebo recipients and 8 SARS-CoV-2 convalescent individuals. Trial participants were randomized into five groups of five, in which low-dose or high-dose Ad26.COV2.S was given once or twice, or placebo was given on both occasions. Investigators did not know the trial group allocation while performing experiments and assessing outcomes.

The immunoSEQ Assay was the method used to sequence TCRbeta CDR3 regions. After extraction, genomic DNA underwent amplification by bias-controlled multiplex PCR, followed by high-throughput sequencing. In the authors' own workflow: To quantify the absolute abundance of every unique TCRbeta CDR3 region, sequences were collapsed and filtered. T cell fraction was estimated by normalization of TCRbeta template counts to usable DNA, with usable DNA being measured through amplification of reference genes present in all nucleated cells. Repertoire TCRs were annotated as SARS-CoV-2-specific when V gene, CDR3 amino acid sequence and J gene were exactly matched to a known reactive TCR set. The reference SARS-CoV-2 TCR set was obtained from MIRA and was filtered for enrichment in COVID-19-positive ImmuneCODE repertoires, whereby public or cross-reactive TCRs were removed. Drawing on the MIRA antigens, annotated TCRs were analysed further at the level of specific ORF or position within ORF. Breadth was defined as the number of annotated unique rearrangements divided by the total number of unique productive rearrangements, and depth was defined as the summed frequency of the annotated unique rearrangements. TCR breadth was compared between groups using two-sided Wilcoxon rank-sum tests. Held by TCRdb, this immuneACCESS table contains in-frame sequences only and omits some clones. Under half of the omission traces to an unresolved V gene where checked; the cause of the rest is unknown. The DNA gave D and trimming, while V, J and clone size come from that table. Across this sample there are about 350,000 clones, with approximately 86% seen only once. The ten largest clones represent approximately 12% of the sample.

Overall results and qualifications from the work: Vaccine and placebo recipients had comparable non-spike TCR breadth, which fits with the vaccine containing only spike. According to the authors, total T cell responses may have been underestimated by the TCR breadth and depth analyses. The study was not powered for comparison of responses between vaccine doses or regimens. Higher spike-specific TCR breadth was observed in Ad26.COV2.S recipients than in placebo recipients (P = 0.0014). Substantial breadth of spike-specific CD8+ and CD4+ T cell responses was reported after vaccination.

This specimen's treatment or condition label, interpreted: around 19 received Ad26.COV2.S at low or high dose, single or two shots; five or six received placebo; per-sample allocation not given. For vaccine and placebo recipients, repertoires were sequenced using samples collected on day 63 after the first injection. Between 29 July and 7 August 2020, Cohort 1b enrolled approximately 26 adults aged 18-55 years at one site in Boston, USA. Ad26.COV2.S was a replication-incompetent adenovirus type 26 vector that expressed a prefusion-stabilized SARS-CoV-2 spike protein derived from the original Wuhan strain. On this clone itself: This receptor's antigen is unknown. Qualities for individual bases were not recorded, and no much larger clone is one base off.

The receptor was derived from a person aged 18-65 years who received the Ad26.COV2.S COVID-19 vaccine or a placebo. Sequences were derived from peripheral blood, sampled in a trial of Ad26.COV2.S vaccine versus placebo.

The nucleotides read TGCGCCAGCAGCTCACTGACAGGGCCAACTAATGAAAAACTGTTTTTT. It translates to CASSSLTGPTNEKLFF. The chain is assembled from TRBV5-1 and TRBJ1-4; TRBD1 fits 7 bases in the junction. Via the germline V gene, CDR1 is SGHRS and CDR2 YFSETQ. V has 3 bases trimmed and J has 0 bases trimmed; junction bases matching no gene number 5. From the cysteine up to the phenylalanine, the CDR3 has a length of 16 residues. Just the 48-base CDR3 DNA is kept, in frame starting at base 1.